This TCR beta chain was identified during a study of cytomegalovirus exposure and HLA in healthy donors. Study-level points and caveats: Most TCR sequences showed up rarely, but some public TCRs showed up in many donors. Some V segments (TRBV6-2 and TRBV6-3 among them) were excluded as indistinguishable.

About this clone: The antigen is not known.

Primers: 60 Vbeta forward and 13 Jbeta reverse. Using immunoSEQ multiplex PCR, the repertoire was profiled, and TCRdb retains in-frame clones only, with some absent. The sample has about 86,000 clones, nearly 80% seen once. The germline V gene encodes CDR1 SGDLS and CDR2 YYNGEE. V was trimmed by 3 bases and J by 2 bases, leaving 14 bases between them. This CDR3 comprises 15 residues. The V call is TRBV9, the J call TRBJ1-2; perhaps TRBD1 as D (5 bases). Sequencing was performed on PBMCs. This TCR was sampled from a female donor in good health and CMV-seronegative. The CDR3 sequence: CASSGAPGGNYGYTF. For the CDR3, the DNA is TGTGCCAGCAGCGGAGCCCCTGGGGGGAACTATGGCTACACCTTC.